The clone carrying this T cell receptor beta chain was found a few times. Authors' analysis steps: Reference gene primer amplification in the assay estimated nucleated cell counts. Clones were sequenced by immunoSEQ multiplex PCR, and TCRdb holds only the in-frame ones, with some missing. D and trimming were read from the DNA, whereas the V and J calls and clone size are those reported in that table. The sample contains some 190,000 clones, about four fifths of which appear only once. The data stem from a study of blood T cell repertoires in COVID-19. On the study more broadly: The study drew acute and convalescent COVID-19 samples from the United States, Italy and Spain. Nucleic acid was either cDNA or gDNA, and it came from T cells, B-cell-depleted T cells, or PBMCs.

During active infection, Seattle patients enrolled and were then monitored through disease. Germline CDR1 reads SGHDT; CDR2 reads YYEEEE. Trimming pared 2 bases from V and 3 bases from J, leaving 8 bases between. The CDR3 is 13 amino acids. The chain joins TRBV5-6 to TRBJ1-2, with a weak D call TRBD1 (6 bases). This receptor was taken from a woman aged 40 to 50 with COVID-19, enrolled during active disease. Sequenced sample: peripheral blood. The CDR3 protein is CASSFGQHYGYTF. CDR3 DNA: TGTGCCAGCAGCTTCGGACAGCACTATGGCTACACCTTC.